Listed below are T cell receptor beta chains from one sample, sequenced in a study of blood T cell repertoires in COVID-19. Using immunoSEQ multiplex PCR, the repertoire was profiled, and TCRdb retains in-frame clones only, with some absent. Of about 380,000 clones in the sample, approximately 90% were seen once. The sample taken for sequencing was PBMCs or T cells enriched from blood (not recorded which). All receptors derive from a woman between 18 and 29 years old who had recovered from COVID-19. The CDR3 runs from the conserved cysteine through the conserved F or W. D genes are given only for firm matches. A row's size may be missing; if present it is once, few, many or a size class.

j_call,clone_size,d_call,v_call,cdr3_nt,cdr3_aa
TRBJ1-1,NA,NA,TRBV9,TGTGCCAGCAGCGTTCACGTGGGGGTACAGGGCGCTGAAGCTTTCTTT,CASSVHVGVQGAEAFF
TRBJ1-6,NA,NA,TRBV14,TGTGCCAGCCAGGAGGGGTTTAATTCACCCCTCCACTTT,CASQEGFNSPLHF
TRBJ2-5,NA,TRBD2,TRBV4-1,TGCGCCAGCAGCCAAGAACTCGGACTAGCGGGGGTCGAGTTAGTGGAGACCCAGTACTTC,CASSQELGLAGVELVETQYF
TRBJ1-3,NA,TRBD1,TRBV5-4,TGTGCCAGCAGCCAAACAGGGGGTTCTGGAAACACCATATATTTT,CASSQTGGSGNTIYF
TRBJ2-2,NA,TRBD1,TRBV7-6,TGTGCCAGCAGCACCTGGACAGGGGTGAACACCGGGGAGCTGTTTTTT,CASSTWTGVNTGELFF
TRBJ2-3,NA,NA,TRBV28,TGTGCCAGCAGTTTTCCGCAGCGGAGGGTGGGCACAGATACGCAGTATTTT,CASSFPQRRVGTDTQYF
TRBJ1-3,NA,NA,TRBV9,TGTGCCAGCAGCGTAGGTAGTGGCACCATATATTTT,CASSVGSGTIYF
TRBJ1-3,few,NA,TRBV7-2,TGTGCCAGCAGCTTAGTGGGGCAGACTGGAAACACCATATATTTT,CASSLVGQTGNTIYF
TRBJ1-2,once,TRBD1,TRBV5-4,TGTGCCAGCAGCCCGACAGGGGCGAGTGGCTACACCTTC,CASSPTGASGYTF
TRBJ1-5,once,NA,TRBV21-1,TGTGCCAGCAGCAAAAATTTGGGGACAAACCTAAGTCAGCCCCAGCATTTT,CASSKNLGTNLSQPQHF
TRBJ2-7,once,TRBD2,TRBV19,TGTGCCAGTAGCCGAAAGAGAGCTAGCGGGGGGGTTACCTACGAGCAGTACTTC,CASSRKRASGGVTYEQYF
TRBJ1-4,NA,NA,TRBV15,TGTGCCACCAGCAGAGCTGCAACTAATGAAAAACTGTTTTTT,CATSRAATNEKLFF
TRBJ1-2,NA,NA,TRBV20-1,TGCAGTGCTCCTCTCCCCTATGGCTACACCTTC,CSAPLPYGYTF
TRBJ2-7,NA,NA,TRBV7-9,TGTGCCAGCGCGGGATCATCTCTCACCTACGAGCAGTACTTC,CASAGSSLTYEQYF
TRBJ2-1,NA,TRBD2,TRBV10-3,TGTGCCATCAGTGAGTCCTGGACTAGCGGGGGGGCTGCGATCTTC,CAISESWTSGGAAIF
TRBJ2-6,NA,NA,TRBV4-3,TGCGCCAGCAGCCAAGGGAGTATCTCTGGGGCTAACGTCCTGACTTTC,CASSQGSISGANVLTF
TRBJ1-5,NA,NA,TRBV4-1,TGCGCCAGCAGCCAAGAGGGAGGGCAGGGACGATACAATCAGCCCCAGCATTTT,CASSQEGGQGRYNQPQHF
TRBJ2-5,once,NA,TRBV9,TGTGCCAGCAGCGAGTGGGGGGGCAAAGAGACCCAGTACTTC,CASSEWGGKETQYF
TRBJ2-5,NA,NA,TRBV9,TGTGCCAGCAGCGTAGGGCCACCCTCGACGGGAGAGACCCAGTACTTC,CASSVGPPSTGETQYF
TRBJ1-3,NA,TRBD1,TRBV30,TGTGCCTGGAGACGGACGGGACAGGGCAGAAACACCATATATTTT,CAWRRTGQGRNTIYF
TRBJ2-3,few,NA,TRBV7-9,TGTGCCAGCAGCGACAGATTCACAGATACGCAGTATTTT,CASSDRFTDTQYF
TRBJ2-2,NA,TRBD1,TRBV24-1,TGTGCCACCAGTGACAGCTTCGGGACAGCCAACACCGGGGAGCTGTTTTTT,CATSDSFGTANTGELFF
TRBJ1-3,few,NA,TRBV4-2,TGTGCCACTGGGGGGGGCGCGGCTGGAAACACCATATATTTT,CATGGGAAGNTIYF
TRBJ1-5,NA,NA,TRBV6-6,TGTGCCAGCAGTTACTCCCCAGACTGGAGCAATCAGCCCCAGCATTTT,CASSYSPDWSNQPQHF
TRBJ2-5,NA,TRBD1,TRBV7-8,TGTGCCAGCAGCCTGGACAGGGGGCTAGGAGAGACCCAGTACTTC,CASSLDRGLGETQYF
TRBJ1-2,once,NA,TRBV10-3,TGTGCCATCAGTGAGTCGACGAGGGGAGGGTATAACTATGGCTACACCTTC,CAISESTRGGYNYGYTF
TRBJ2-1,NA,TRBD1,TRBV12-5,TGTGCTAGTGGTTTGGTACTGGGGACAGGGGAGTACAATGAGCAGTTCTTC,CASGLVLGTGEYNEQFF
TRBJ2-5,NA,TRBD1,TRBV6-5,TGTGCCAGCACCATTGACAGGGACCAGACCCAGTACTTC,CASTIDRDQTQYF
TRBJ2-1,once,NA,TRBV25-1,TGTGCCAGCAGTGCACCGACCCCTCCGAGGGATGAGCAGTTCTTC,CASSAPTPPRDEQFF
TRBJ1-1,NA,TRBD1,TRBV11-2,TGTGCCAGCAGCTCTTCGGACAGGGGTACGAACACTGAAGCTTTCTTT,CASSSSDRGTNTEAFF
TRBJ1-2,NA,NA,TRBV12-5,TGTGCTAGTGGCATGGACAGCGGTGGCTACACCTTC,CASGMDSGGYTF
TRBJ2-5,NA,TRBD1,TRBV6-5,TGTGCCAGCAGTCCTGGGACAGGCGGGGAGACCCAGTACTTC,CASSPGTGGETQYF
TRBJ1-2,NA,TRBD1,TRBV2,TGTGCCAGCACCCTCGGACAGGGGGATGGCTACACCTTC,CASTLGQGDGYTF
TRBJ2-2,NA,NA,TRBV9,TGTGCCAGCAGCGTAGTGGCTGAGGGTAGCGGGGAGCTGTTTTTT,CASSVVAEGSGELFF
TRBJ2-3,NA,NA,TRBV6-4,TGTGCCAGCAGTGACGGAGGGTATGATACAGATACGCAGTATTTT,CASSDGGYDTDTQYF
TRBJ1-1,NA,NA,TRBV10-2,TGCGCCAGCAGTGAGTCAATAAGGGGGACTGAAGCTTTCTTT,CASSESIRGTEAFF
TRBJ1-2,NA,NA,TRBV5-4,TGTGCCAGCAGTAAGACAGCAGATCCTAACTATGGCTACACCTTC,CASSKTADPNYGYTF
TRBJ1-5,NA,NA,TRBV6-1,TGTGCCAGCAGTGATTACTATCAGCCCCAGCATTTT,CASSDYYQPQHF
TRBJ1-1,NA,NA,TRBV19,TGTGCCAGTAGTATAGACTGGGGGGTGCCTGAAGCTTTCTTT,CASSIDWGVPEAFF
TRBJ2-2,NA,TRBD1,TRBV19,TGTGCCAGTACCTCTAGAGGTGTGGAACGTGACAGGGGGCTTGGGAACACCGGGGAGCTGTTTTTT,CASTSRGVERDRGLGNTGELFF
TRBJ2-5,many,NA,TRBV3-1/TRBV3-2,TGTGCCAGCAGCCCCGGTGAGACCCAGTACTTC,CASSPGETQYF